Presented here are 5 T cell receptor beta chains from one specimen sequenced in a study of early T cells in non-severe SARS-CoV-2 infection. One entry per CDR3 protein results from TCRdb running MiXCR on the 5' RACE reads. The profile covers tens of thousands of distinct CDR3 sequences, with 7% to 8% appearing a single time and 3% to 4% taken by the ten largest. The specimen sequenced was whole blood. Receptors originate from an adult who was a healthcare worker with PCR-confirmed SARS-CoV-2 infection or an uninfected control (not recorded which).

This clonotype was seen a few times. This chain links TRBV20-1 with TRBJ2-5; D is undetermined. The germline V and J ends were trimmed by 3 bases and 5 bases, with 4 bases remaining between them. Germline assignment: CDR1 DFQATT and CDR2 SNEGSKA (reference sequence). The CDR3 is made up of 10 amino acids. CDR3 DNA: TGCAGTGCTAGTCTGGAGACCCAGTACTTC. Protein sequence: CSASLETQYF.

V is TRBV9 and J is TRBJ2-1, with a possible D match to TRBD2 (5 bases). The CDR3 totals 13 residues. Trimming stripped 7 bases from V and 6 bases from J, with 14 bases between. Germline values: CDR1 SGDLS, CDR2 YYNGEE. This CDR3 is CASGRLASNEQFF. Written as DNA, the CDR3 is TGTGCCAGCGGACGGCTAGCAAGCAATGAGCAGTTCTTC.

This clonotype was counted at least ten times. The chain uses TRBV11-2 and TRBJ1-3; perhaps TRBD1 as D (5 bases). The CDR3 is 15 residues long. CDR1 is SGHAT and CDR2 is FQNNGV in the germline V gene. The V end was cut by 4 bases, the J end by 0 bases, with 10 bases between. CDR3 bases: TGTGCCAGCAGCTCGGGGCGCCACTCTGGAAACACCATATATTTT. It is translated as CASSSGRHSGNTIYF.

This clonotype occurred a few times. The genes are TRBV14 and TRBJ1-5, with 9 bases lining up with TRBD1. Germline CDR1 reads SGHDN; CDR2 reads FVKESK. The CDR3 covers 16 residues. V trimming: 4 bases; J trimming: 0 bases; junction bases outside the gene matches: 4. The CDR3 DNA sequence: TGTGCCAGCAGCCGCCCACAGGGGGCTAGCAATCAGCCCCAGCATTTT. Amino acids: CASSRPQGASNQPQHF.

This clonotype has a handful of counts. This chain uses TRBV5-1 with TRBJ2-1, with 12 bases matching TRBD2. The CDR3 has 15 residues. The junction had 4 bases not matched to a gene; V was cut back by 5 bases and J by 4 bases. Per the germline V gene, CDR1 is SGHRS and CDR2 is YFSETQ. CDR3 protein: CASRKGTSGYNEQFF. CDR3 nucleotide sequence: TGCGCCAGCAGAAAGGGGACTAGCGGGTACAATGAGCAGTTCTTC.